This T cell receptor beta chain was sequenced in a study of T cells in Graves' hyperthyroidism and ophthalmopathy (dated by TCRdb to between 2018 and 2021). Regarding the research as a whole: To identify distinguishing TCR V-J signatures, a discovery cohort of about 100 patients was used, comprising 43 with Graves' ophthalmopathy and 57 with stable Graves' hyperthyroidism. In addition, the study compared T-cell repertoires in thyroid tissue and in blood from six Graves' hyperthyroidism patients. Following sampling, methimazole starting at 30 mg daily was given to hyperthyroidism patients, and high-dose intravenous methylprednisolone was given to ophthalmopathy patients. Prospective prediction of ophthalmopathy was tested in an independent validation cohort consisting of fewer than 20 hyperthyroidism patients and around 17 patients who later progressed to ophthalmopathy. The 100 discovery patients were randomly split 7:3 into training and test sets. The paper describes TCR Vbeta CDR3 sequencing of about 140 peripheral blood samples, made up of about 40 ophthalmopathy patients, approximately 73 hyperthyroidism patients and 17 progressor patients.

The study excluded patients with uncontrolled infections, other autoimmune diseases, pregnancy or lactation. Diagnoses relied on clinical symptoms, serum thyroxine and TRAb, thyroid ultrasound and orbital computed tomography. Trizol reagent was used to extract total RNA, and RNA quality was then checked on an Agilent 2100 Bioanalyzer. This clonotype was detected only a few times. It has no known antigen specificity. Nothing much larger sits one base from this clone, and base qualities are not available. Results and caveats for the whole study, not just this receptor: Most expanded thyroid clonotypes (frequency above 0.001) were also detected in blood, suggesting blood repertoires may reflect thyroid immune responses. Sample size was not statistically predetermined, and investigators were not blinded to group allocation. In validation, progression to ophthalmopathy was predicted by the model with 70.59% sensitivity and roughly 76% specificity, a median of approximately 7.1 months before onset. Ophthalmopathy was separated from stable hyperthyroidism by a 13 V-J signature model, with 87.88% sensitivity and about 81% specificity obtained in cross-validation and 80%/75% obtained in testing.

Amplification of TCR beta CDR3 regions was carried out from RNA transcripts. The first round of RT-PCR for the TCR CDR3 was performed with the HTBI primer set and the Qiagen OneStep RT-PCR kit. Libraries were constructed in a second round of multiplex PCR, after which size selection and purification were carried out. Sequencing of the libraries was done on an Illumina HiSeq2000 using paired-end 100 bp reads. Per the source publication's procedure: SOAPnuke was used to process the raw data, throwing out any read that contained adapters or uncalled bases, had a mean Phred below 15, or lacked an exact constant-primer or identifier match. COPE v1.2.5 was used to merge high-quality paired reads, and clonotypes were defined as unique nucleotide sequences. Clonotypes were aligned to IMGT TRBV, TRBD and TRBJ reference segments using MiTCR v1.1. The analysis was restricted to V-J combinations with a frequency above 0.0001, which together covered just over 99% of the repertoires. A TCS score was defined as the ratio of F50 (clonal expansion) to E x V (chaos), with BLOSUM62-based TCRdist applied between CDR3 peptides within each V-J. Welch's t-statistics and random forest reduced fewer than 550 V-J features to 13, which were used in a naive Bayes classifier (R e1071). Thyroid-blood repertoire similarity was quantified with the Morisita-Horn index. TCRdb's own reprocessing of the public reads used fastp at Q25 and MiXCR and kept productive beta chains. Rows with a matching CDR3 protein are joined into one entry that keeps the most common DNA and genes. These V and J calls originate from TCRdb's pipeline instead of the authors' own analysis. Recorded for this sample are 450,000 to 700,000 distinct CDR3 sequences; around 42% of them occurred a single time. The ten most abundant clones make up 15% to 20% of the sample.

The CDR3 numbers 15 residues from cysteine through phenylalanine. Solely the CDR3 DNA is kept, with 45 bases framed from the first base. V was cut back by 3 bases and J by 6 bases, leaving a gap of 17 bases between them. As encoded in the germline V gene, CDR1 is MDHEN while CDR2 is SYDVKM. This sequence uses TRBV28 and TRBJ1-1; no confident D gene assignment can be made. Sequencing input: peripheral blood or thyroid tissue (not recorded which). The sequence was collected from an adult woman with Graves' disease, either hyperthyroidism or ophthalmopathy (not recorded which). The CDR3 has the sequence CASSLDGLMGAEAFF. The sequenced DNA is TGTGCCAGCAGTTTGGATGGATTGATGGGCGCTGAAGCTTTCTTT. The reference TRBV28 and TRBJ1-1 proteins fill in what lies around the CDR3, so the full variable domain reads DVKVTQSSRYLVKRTGEKVFLECVQDMDHENMFWYRQDPGLGLRLIYFSYDVKMKEKGDIPEGYSVSREKKERFSLILESASTNQTSMYLCASSLDGLMGAEAFFGQGTRLTVV.